The clone carrying this T cell receptor (beta chain) appeared once. Its antigen is undetermined. The TCR beta CDR3 regions underwent amplification using RNA transcripts as the source. First-round RT-PCR with HTBI primers amplified the TCR CDR3 region. Using its own MiXCR run on the multiplex PCR reads, TCRdb lists one record per CDR3 protein. Of hundreds of thousands of distinct CDR3 sequences in the sample, approximately 14% are singletons; the top ten hold roughly an eighth. V lost 7 bases and J 0 bases, leaving 7 bases between the germline ends. This CDR3 has 14 amino acids. Germline-derived CDR1 and CDR2 are MNHNS and SASEGT. Ophthalmopathy patients had Clinical Activity Score at least 3, NOSPECS grade at least 4, duration under 3 months. The data belong to a study of T cells in Graves' hyperthyroidism and ophthalmopathy. Study summary: Once the initial diagnosis was made, peripheral blood was obtained before any treatment.

General observations from the study: Blood samples included most of the expanded thyroid clonotypes exceeding 0.001. The model made its ophthalmopathy prediction, and onset followed a median 6.5 months later.

The sample comprised blood. This clonotype originated in a woman aged 45 to 65 with Graves' ophthalmopathy. J is TRBJ2-6 and V is TRBV6-1; D unresolved. The CDR3 nucleotides are TGTGCCAGCACTACATACTCTGGGGCCAACGTCCTGACTTTC. Translated, it gives CASTTYSGANVLTF.